This T cell receptor (beta chain) was retrieved from a study of T cells in Graves' hyperthyroidism and ophthalmopathy. Across the study: Once the initial diagnosis was made, peripheral blood was obtained before any treatment.

Researchers amplified the TCR beta CDR3 regions from RNA transcripts. The HTBI primer set served for first-round RT-PCR of the TCR CDR3. TCRdb recomputed calls from the multiplex PCR reads with MiXCR, one row per CDR3 protein. This table has 690,000 or so distinct CDR3 sequences, around 20% appearing once. This CDR3 is built from 16 residues. CDR1 is SEHNR and CDR2 is FQNEAQ in the germline V gene (reference sequence). V lost 8 bases to trimming and J lost 3 bases; unmatched junction nucleotides: 12. This clonotype has at least ten counts. Its antigen remains unidentified. Notes on the study in general: Most thyroid clonotypes that were expanded above 0.001 also turned up in blood. Onset of ophthalmopathy came a median approximately 6.8 months after the model predicted it.

Sequencing input: blood. The TCR sequence derives from a woman between 50 and 59 years old with Graves' hyperthyroidism that later progressed to Graves' ophthalmopathy. V usage is TRBV7-9 and J usage is TRBJ2-1, with TRBD1 matching 8 bases. The CDR3 loop reads CASGKTGTGDYNEQFF. CDR3 in DNA: TGTGCCAGCGGCAAAACCGGGACAGGAGACTACAATGAGCAGTTCTTC.